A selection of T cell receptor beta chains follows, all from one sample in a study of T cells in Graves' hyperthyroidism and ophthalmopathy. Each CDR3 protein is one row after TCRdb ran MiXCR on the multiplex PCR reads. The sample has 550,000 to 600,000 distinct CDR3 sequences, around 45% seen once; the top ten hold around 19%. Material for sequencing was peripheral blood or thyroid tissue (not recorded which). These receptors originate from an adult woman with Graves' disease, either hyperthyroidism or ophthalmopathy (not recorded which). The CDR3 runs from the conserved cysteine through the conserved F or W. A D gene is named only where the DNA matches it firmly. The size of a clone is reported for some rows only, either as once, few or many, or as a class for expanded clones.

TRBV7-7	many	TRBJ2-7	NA	TGTGCTAGCAGCCCCGGACAGTACTACGAGCAGTACTTC	CASSPGQYYEQYF
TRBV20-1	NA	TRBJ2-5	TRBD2	TGCAGTGCTAGCCGGACTAGCGCCGAGACCCAGTACTTC	CSASRTSAETQYF
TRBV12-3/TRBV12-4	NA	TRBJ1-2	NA	TGTGCCAGCAGTAACAGTCAAAACTATGGCTACACCTTC	CASSNSQNYGYTF
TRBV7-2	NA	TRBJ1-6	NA	TGTGCCAGCAGCTTAGCGCAGGGATATAGTTCACCCCTCCACTTT	CASSLAQGYSSPLHF
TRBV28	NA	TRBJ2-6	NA	TGTGCCAGCAGTTTGATTATCTCTGGGGCCAACGTCCTGACTTTC	CASSLIISGANVLTF
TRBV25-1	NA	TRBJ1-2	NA	TGTGCCAGCAGTGACAGACTCTATGGCTACACCTTC	CASSDRLYGYTF
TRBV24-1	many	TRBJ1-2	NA	TGTGCCACCCGGGACGGATCTCTTAACTATGGCTACACCTTC	CATRDGSLNYGYTF
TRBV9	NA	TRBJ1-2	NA	TGTGCCAGCAGCGTAAACCCCAGGTTTAACTATGGCTACACCTTC	CASSVNPRFNYGYTF
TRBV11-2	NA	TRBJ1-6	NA	TGTGCCAGCTCCCGGGACACCTATTCACCCCTCCACTTT	CASSRDTYSPLHF
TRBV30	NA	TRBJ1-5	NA	TGTGCCTGGAGAAATCCTGGCTATGGGGGCAATCAGCCCCAGCATTTT	CAWRNPGYGGNQPQHF
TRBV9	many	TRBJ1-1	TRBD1	TGTGCCAGCAGCCCCAGACAGGGGCTGAACACTGAAGCTTTCTTT	CASSPRQGLNTEAFF
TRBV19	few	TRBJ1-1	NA	TGTGCCAGTAGTCGCGCCCGAGGCACTGAAGCTTTCTTT	CASSRARGTEAFF